The 8 T cell receptor beta chains listed next were all sequenced from one sample in a study of blood T cell repertoires in COVID-19. Profiling relied on immunoSEQ multiplex PCR, and the TCRdb table lists in-frame clones only, not all of them. The sample yields 200,000 to 250,000 clones, 75% to 90% seen once. Input material: PBMCs or T cells enriched from blood (not recorded which). Receptors were obtained from a man in his forties or fifties who had recovered from COVID-19.

The chain has TRBV7-9 and TRBJ2-6, with D hard to call. Germline V gene sequence: CDR1 SEHNR, CDR2 FQNEAQ (reference sequence). This CDR3 comprises 15 residues. Deletions cut 6 bases from V and 0 bases from J, with 9 bases between. CDR3 coding DNA: TGTGCCAGCAGTTTCAGGATCTCTGGGGCCAACGTCCTGACTTTC. Protein product: CASSFRISGANVLTF.

The chain joins TRBV2 to TRBJ1-1; the D gene is possibly TRBD1 (5 bases). The CDR3 runs 13 residues. V shed 8 bases and J shed 1 base, with 11 bases lying between them. Germline CDR1 and CDR2: SNHLY and FYNNEI. This chain's CDR3 is CASRQTQNTEAFF. CDR3 DNA: TGTGCCAGCCGACAGACCCAGAACACTGAAGCTTTCTTT.

The CDR3 is CASRDRVPGELFF. The DNA for the CDR3 is TGTGCCAGCCGGGACAGGGTGCCCGGGGAGCTGTTTTTT. V and J are TRBV14 and TRBJ2-2, with 9 bases aligning to TRBD1. Trimming removed 8 bases from V and 6 bases from J; junction bases left unmatched: 4. Germline lookup yields CDR1 SGHDN and CDR2 FVKESK. The CDR3 is made up of 13 amino acids.

The rearrangement links TRBV3-1 (or the pseudogene TRBV3-2) to TRBJ1-6, with D hard to call. The germline CDR1 and CDR2 sequences are LGHDT and YNNKEL (reference sequence). The CDR3 totals 15 residues. V was trimmed by 3 bases and J by 6 bases, leaving 12 bases between them. For the CDR3, the DNA is TGTGCCAGCAGCCAGGTTCGGGAGAGTAATTCACCCCTCCACTTT. It is translated as CASSQVRESNSPLHF.

This chain uses TRBV19 with TRBJ2-7; possible D gene TRBD2, 6 bases. V gave up 4 bases and J gave up 4 bases, with 17 bases separating them. The CDR3 covers 15 residues. Per the germline V gene, CDR1 is LNHDA and CDR2 is SQIVND (reference sequence). The CDR3 here is CASSTVGRPKYEQYF. In nucleotides, the CDR3 is TGTGCCAGTAGTACAGTGGGGAGGCCAAAATACGAGCAGTACTTC. Full variable domain (rest looked up from reference TRBV19 and TRBJ2-7): DGGITQSPKYLFRKEGQNVTLSCEQNLNHDAMYWYRQDPGQGLRLIYYSQIVNDFQKGDIAEGYSVSREKKESFPLTVTSAQKNPTAFYLCASSTVGRPKYEQYFGPGTRLTVT.

The chain uses TRBV30 and TRBJ2-1; D is undetermined. This CDR3 region has 13 residues. The V end lost 3 bases, the J end lost 0 bases, and 6 bases lay between the germline ends. The germline V gene has CDR1 GTSNPN and CDR2 SVGIG (reference sequence). The CDR3 loop reads CAWSADSYNEQFF. The CDR3 coding sequence is TGTGCCTGGAGCGCGGACTCCTACAATGAGCAGTTCTTC.

This clone is a singleton in its sample. The V call is TRBV7-2, the J call TRBJ2-1; a possible D gene is TRBD2 (5 bases). V was cut by 1 base and J by 0 bases, with 7 bases left in between. Germline-derived CDR1 and CDR2 are SGHTA and FQGNSA. The CDR3 length is 15 residues. The CDR3 reads CASSLDRGSYNEQFF. In DNA, the CDR3 is TGTGCCAGCAGCTTAGATCGGGGCTCCTACAATGAGCAGTTCTTC.

This clone is a singleton in its sample. The V call is TRBV4-2, the J call TRBJ2-6; 11 nucleotides align to TRBD1. The V gene end was trimmed by 1 base and the J gene end by 0 bases; junction bases not matched to a gene: 2. The CDR3 length is 18 residues. Germline-derived CDR1 and CDR2 are LGHNA and YNFKEQ. DNA of the CDR3: TGTGCCAGCAGCCAAGGGGACAGGGGGAACTCTGGGGCCAACGTCCTGACTTTC. Translated: CASSQGDRGNSGANVLTF.